This T cell receptor beta chain comes out of a study of beta chain features in type 1 diabetes. General study findings and limits: Across patients, naive, central memory and Treg TCRB repertoires exhibited apparently greater similarity than was observed across healthy donors. Type 1 diabetes patients showed fewer insertions and more deletions at VDJ junctions. Since sequencing was performed on cDNA, cells with high TCR expression could be over-represented. A moderate, significant TCRB CDR3 shortening appeared in type 1 diabetes across four CD4+ subsets.

Investigators reverse transcribed all isolated RNA, so they sequenced expressed TCRB transcripts. TCRdb's table, derived via immunoSEQ multiplex PCR, lists solely in-frame clones and lacks some. The sample has about 150,000 clones; about an eighth are singletons. To note about this clone: Its antigen is still unknown.

CDR1 and CDR2 (germline): SEHNR, FQNEAQ (reference sequence). Trimming shortened V by 3 bases and J by 2 bases, and 7 bases separated the two germline ends. There are 13 residues in the CDR3. The rearrangement uses TRBV7-9 and TRBJ1-1; no clear D. Input material: central memory CD4+ T cells from blood. This clonotype originated in a man aged 18 to 29 with type 1 diabetes. CDR3: CASSLGINTEAFF. The DNA for the CDR3 is TGTGCCAGCAGCTTGGGCATTAACACTGAAGCTTTCTTT.